The clone carrying this T cell receptor (beta chain) was counted between two and nine times. The antigen remains undetermined. All of the isolated RNA was reverse transcribed, so expressed TCRB transcripts were sequenced. Data came from immunoSEQ multiplex PCR; TCRdb stores just in-frame clones and leaves some out. This table holds hundreds of thousands of clones, about a sixth found once. This specimen comes from a study of beta chain features in type 1 diabetes. Points from the study as a whole: Researchers report that Type 1 diabetes patients had moderately but significantly shorter TCRB CDR3s across all four CD4+ subsets. Patients and controls would share equally any PCR tilt toward shorter templates.

V shed 5 bases, J shed 4 bases, and the junction held 7 bases outside the gene matches. The CDR3 has 16 amino acids. CDR1 ENHRY and CDR2 SYGVKD come from the germline V gene. This receptor was obtained from a man aged 18 to 29 in good health. Sequenced input: naive CD4+ T cells from blood. The chain employs TRBV10-3 and TRBJ2-5; 13 bases line up with TRBD2. The CDR3 here is CAISWTSGRVVETQYF. CDR3 coding DNA: TGTGCCATCAGTTGGACTAGCGGGAGAGTTGTAGAGACCCAGTACTTC.